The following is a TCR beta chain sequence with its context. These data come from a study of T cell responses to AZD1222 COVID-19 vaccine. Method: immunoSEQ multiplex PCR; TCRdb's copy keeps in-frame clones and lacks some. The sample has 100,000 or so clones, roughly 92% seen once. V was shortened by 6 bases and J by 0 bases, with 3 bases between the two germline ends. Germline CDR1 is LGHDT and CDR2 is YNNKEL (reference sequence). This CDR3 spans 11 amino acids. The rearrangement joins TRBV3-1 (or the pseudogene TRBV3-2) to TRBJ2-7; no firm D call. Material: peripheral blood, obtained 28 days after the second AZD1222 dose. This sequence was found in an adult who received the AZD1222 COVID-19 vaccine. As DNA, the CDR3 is TGTGCCAGCAGGAACTCCTACGAGCAGTACTTC. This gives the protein CASRNSYEQYF.